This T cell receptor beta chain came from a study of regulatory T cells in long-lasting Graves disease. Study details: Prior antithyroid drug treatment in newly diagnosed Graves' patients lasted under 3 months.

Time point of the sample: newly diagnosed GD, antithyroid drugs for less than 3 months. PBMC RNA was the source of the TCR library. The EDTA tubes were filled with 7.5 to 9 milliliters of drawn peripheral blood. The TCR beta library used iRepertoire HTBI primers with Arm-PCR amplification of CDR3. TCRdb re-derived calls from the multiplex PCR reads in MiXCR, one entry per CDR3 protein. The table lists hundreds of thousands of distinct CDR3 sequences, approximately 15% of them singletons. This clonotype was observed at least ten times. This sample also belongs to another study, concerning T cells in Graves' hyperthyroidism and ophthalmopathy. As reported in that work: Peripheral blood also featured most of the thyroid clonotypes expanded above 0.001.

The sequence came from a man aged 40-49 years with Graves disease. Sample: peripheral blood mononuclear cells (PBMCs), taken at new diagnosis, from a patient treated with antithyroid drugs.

For the CDR3, the DNA is TGCGCCAGCAGCTTATTACAGGGGACCTATGGCTACACCTTC. This gives the protein CASSLLQGTYGYTF. The V call is TRBV5-1, the J call TRBJ1-2, with TRBD1 matching 7 bases. The J segment lost 4 bases and the V segment lost 2 bases, leaving 5 bases of the junction unmatched. The CDR3 extends over 14 amino acids. CDR1 is SGHRS, CDR2 YFSETQ, per germline.